This is a list of T cell receptor beta chains from one sample in a study of blood T cell repertoires in COVID-19. Data came from immunoSEQ multiplex PCR; TCRdb stores just in-frame clones and leaves some out. The sample holds fewer than 200,000 clones, approximately 90% seen once. The sample comprised PBMCs or T cells enriched from blood (not recorded which). Receptors were obtained from a woman aged 40-49 years in a cohort exposed to, infected with or recovered from COVID-19 (not recorded which). CDR3s include the opening cysteine and the closing phenylalanine or tryptophan. A D gene is named only where the DNA matches it firmly. Rows give clone size only sometimes, using once, few, many, or a class for an expanded clone.

>TRBV6-5|-|TRBJ1-2|-
CASSSPGLHDGYTF
TGTGCCAGCAGCAGTCCGGGACTACACGATGGCTACACCTTC
>TRBV4-2|-|TRBJ2-1|TRBD2
CASSPRGLAGESSYNEQFF
TGTGCCAGCAGCCCCCGGGGACTAGCGGGAGAGTCCTCCTACAATGAGCAGTTCTTC
>TRBV7-2|-|TRBJ1-6|-
CASSSLLPNSPLHF
TGTGCCAGCAGCTCTTTACTCCCGAATTCACCCCTCCACTTT
>TRBV27|once|TRBJ2-7|-
CASSPRPQTNEQYF
TGTGCCAGCAGTCCACGTCCGCAAACTAACGAGCAGTACTTC
>TRBV28|-|TRBJ1-2|TRBD1
CASRRNLIRDRVGYGYTF
TGTGCCAGCAGAAGGAATTTAATCCGGGACAGGGTTGGGTATGGCTACACCTTC
>TRBV5-8|-|TRBJ1-3|TRBD1
CASSLGTGGRNTIYF
TGTGCCAGCAGCTTGGGGACAGGGGGCAGAAACACCATATATTTT
>TRBV5-8|few|TRBJ1-2|-
CASSFNSGGRGYTF
TGTGCCAGCAGCTTTAACTCAGGAGGGCGAGGCTACACCTTC
>TRBV4-3|-|TRBJ1-5|TRBD1
CASSQGRGSQPQHF
TGCGCCAGCAGCCAAGGCAGGGGGAGTCAGCCCCAGCATTTT
>TRBV24-1|-|TRBJ1-2|-
CATSLQGTGYGYTF
TGTGCCACCAGTTTGCAGGGAACAGGGTATGGCTACACCTTC
>TRBV14|-|TRBJ2-6|-
CASSGGLYGGGANVLTF
TGTGCCAGCAGCGGAGGACTATATGGTGGTGGGGCCAACGTCCTGACTTTC
>TRBV30|-|TRBJ1-5|TRBD1
CAWNDRDQPQHF
TGTGCCTGGAATGACAGGGATCAGCCCCAGCATTTT
>TRBV11-2|-|TRBJ2-3|TRBD2
CASSPLGGSYTDTQYF
TGTGCCAGCAGCCCTCTCGGCGGGAGCTACACAGATACGCAGTATTTT
>TRBV19|-|TRBJ1-3|TRBD1
CASSRIRDRVGRSYSGNTIYF
TGTGCCAGTAGTAGGATCCGGGACAGGGTGGGACGCAGCTACTCTGGAAACACCATATATTTT
>TRBV5-1|-|TRBJ1-1|-
CASSLEQPSHTEAFF
TGCGCCAGCAGCTTGGAACAGCCGAGCCACACTGAAGCTTTCTTT
>TRBV6-1|few|TRBJ2-7|-
CASSEAGATTYEQYF
TGTGCCAGCAGTGAAGCAGGGGCCACGACCTACGAGCAGTACTTC
>TRBV4-1|-|TRBJ1-1|-
CASSQESRQVGNTEAFF
TGCGCCAGCAGCCAAGAGAGCCGACAGGTGGGGAACACTGAAGCTTTCTTT
>TRBV3-1/TRBV3-2|-|TRBJ2-3|TRBD1
CASSAPPGQVKDTQYF
TGTGCCAGCAGCGCGCCACCGGGACAGGTTAAAGATACGCAGTATTTT
>TRBV3-1/TRBV3-2|-|TRBJ1-1|-
CASSQETANTEAFF
TGTGCCAGCAGCCAAGAAACAGCGAACACTGAAGCTTTCTTT
>TRBV7-2|once|TRBJ1-1|TRBD1
CASSGGTGNTEAFF
TGTGCCAGCAGCGGGGGGACAGGGAACACTGAAGCTTTCTTT
>TRBV6-5|once|TRBJ1-4|-
CASSSSLNEKLFF
TGTGCCAGCAGTTCGTCTCTTAATGAAAAACTGTTTTTT